This section outlines one TCR beta chain sequence together with its context. This entry comes from a study of T cell changes during pregnancy in multiple sclerosis. The repertoire was sequenced with immunoSEQ multiplex PCR; TCRdb's copy has only in-frame clones and lacks some. The table records some 52,000 clones, 90% to 95% of them present only once. The ends lost 3 bases at V and 0 bases at J; junction bases unmatched: 6. CDR1 is SGHRS and CDR2 is YFSETQ in the germline V gene. The CDR3 consists of 15 residues. The chain recombines TRBV5-1 with TRBJ2-7; 7 bases align to TRBD1. The material sequenced was CD4+ T cells from peripheral blood mononuclear cells, taken before pregnancy. This TCR was recovered from a female donor with multiple sclerosis, enrolled in a pregnancy study. For the CDR3, the DNA is TGCGCCAGCAGCTGGGGGACAGAAATCTCCTACGAGCAGTACTTC. It codes for CASSWGTEISYEQYF.